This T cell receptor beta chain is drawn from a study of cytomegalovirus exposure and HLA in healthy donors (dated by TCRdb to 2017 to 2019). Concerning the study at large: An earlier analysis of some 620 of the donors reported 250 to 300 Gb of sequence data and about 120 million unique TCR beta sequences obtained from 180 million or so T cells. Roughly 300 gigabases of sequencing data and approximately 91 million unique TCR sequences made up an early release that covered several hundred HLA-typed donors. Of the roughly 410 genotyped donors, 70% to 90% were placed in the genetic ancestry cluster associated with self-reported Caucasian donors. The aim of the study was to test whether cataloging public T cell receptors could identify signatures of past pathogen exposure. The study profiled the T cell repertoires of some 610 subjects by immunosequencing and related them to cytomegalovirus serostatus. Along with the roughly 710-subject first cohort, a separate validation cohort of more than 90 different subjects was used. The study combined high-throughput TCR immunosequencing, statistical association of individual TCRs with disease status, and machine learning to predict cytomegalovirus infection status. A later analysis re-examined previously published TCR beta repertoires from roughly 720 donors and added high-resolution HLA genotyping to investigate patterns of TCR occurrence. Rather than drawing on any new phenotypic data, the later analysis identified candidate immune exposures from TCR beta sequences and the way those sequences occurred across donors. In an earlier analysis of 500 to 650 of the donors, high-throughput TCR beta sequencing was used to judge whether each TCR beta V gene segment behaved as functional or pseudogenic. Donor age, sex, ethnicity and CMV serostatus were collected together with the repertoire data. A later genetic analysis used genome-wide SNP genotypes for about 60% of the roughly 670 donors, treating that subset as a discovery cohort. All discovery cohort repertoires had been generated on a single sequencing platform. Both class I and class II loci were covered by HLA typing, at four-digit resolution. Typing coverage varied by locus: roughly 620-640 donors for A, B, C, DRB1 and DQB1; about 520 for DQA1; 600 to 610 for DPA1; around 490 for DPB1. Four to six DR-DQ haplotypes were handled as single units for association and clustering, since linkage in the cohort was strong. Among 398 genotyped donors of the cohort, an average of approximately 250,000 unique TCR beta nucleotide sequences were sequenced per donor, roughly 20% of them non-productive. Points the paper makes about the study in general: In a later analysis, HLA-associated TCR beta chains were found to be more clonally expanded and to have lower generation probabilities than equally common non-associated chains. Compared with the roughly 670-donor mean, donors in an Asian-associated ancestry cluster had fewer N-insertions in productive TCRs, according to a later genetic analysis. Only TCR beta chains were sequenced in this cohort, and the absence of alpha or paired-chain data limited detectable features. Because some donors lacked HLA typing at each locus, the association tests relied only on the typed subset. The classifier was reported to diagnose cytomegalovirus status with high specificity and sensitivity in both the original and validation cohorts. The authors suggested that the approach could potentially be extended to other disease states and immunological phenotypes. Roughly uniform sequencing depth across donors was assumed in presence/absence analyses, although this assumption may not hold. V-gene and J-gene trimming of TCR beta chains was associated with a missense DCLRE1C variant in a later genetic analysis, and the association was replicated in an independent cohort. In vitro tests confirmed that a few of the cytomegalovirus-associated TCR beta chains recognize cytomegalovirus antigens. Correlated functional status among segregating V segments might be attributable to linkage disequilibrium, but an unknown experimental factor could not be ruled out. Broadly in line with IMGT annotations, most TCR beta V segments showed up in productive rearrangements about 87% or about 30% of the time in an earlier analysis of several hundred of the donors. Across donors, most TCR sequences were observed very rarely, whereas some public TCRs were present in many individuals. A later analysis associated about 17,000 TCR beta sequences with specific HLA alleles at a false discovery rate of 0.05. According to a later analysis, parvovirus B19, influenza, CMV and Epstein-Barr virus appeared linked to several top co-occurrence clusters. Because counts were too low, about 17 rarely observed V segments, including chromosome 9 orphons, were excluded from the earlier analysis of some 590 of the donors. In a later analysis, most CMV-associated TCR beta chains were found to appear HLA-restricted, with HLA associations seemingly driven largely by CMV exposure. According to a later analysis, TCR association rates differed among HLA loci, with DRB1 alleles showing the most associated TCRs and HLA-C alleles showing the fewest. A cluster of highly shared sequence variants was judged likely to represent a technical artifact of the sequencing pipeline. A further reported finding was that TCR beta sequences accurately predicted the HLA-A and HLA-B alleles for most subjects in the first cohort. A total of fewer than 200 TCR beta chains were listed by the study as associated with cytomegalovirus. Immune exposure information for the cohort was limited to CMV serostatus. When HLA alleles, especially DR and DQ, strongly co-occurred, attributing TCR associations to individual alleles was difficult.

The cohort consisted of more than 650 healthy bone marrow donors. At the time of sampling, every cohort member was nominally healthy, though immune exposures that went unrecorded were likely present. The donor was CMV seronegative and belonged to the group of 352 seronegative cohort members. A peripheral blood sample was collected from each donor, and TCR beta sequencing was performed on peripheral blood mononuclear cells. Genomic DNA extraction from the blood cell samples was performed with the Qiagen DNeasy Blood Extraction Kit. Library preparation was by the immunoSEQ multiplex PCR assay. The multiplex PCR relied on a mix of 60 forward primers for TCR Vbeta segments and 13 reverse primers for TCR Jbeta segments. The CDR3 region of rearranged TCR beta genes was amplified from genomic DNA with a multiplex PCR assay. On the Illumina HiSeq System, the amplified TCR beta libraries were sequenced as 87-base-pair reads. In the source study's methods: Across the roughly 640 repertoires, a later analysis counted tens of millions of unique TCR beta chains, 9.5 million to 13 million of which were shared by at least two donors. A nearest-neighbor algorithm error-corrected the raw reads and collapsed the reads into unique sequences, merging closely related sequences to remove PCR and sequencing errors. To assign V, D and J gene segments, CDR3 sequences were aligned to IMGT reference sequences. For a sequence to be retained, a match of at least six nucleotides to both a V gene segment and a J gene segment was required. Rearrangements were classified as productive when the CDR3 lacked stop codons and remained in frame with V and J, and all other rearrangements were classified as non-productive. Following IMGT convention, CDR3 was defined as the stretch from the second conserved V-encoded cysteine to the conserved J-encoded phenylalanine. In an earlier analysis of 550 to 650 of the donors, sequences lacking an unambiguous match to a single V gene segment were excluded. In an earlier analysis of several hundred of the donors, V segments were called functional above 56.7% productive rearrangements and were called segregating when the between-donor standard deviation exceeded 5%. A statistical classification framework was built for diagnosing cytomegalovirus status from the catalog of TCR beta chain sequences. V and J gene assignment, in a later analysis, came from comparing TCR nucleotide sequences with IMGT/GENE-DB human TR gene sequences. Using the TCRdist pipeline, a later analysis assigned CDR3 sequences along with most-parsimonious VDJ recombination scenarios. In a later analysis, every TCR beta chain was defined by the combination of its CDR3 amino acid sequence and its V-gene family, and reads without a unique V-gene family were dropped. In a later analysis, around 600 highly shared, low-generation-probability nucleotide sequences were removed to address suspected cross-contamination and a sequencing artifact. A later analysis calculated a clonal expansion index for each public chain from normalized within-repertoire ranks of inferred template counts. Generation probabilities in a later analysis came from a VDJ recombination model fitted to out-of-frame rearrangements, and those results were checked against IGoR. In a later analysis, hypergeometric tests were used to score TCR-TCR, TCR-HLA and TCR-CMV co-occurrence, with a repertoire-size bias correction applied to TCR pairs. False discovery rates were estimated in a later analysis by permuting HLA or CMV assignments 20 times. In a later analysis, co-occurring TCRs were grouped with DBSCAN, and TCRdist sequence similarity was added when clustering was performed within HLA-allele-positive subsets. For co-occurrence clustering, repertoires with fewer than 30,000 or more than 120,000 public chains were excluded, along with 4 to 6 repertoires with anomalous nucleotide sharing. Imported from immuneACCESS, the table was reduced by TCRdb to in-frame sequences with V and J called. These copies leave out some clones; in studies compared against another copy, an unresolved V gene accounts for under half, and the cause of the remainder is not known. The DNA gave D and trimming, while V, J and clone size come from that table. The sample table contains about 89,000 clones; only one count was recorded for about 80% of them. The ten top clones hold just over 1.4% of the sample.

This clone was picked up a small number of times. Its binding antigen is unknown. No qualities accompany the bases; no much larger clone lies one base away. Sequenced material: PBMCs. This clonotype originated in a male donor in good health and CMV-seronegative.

The nucleotide sequence is given as TGTGCCAGCACCACAACTAGCGGGAATCCCCTCTCCTACGAGCAGTACTTC. The translation is CASTTTSGNPLSYEQYF. The V and J genes are TRBV28 and TRBJ2-7, with TRBD2 matching 10 junction bases. The CDR1 and CDR2 encoded by the germline V gene are MDHEN and SYDVKM. Reading from cysteine to phenylalanine, the CDR3 counts 17 amino acids. The read is trimmed to its CDR3 DNA, 51 bases read in frame from base 1. The germline V end is reduced by 7 bases and the J end by 0 bases; junction bases left unmatched: 12.